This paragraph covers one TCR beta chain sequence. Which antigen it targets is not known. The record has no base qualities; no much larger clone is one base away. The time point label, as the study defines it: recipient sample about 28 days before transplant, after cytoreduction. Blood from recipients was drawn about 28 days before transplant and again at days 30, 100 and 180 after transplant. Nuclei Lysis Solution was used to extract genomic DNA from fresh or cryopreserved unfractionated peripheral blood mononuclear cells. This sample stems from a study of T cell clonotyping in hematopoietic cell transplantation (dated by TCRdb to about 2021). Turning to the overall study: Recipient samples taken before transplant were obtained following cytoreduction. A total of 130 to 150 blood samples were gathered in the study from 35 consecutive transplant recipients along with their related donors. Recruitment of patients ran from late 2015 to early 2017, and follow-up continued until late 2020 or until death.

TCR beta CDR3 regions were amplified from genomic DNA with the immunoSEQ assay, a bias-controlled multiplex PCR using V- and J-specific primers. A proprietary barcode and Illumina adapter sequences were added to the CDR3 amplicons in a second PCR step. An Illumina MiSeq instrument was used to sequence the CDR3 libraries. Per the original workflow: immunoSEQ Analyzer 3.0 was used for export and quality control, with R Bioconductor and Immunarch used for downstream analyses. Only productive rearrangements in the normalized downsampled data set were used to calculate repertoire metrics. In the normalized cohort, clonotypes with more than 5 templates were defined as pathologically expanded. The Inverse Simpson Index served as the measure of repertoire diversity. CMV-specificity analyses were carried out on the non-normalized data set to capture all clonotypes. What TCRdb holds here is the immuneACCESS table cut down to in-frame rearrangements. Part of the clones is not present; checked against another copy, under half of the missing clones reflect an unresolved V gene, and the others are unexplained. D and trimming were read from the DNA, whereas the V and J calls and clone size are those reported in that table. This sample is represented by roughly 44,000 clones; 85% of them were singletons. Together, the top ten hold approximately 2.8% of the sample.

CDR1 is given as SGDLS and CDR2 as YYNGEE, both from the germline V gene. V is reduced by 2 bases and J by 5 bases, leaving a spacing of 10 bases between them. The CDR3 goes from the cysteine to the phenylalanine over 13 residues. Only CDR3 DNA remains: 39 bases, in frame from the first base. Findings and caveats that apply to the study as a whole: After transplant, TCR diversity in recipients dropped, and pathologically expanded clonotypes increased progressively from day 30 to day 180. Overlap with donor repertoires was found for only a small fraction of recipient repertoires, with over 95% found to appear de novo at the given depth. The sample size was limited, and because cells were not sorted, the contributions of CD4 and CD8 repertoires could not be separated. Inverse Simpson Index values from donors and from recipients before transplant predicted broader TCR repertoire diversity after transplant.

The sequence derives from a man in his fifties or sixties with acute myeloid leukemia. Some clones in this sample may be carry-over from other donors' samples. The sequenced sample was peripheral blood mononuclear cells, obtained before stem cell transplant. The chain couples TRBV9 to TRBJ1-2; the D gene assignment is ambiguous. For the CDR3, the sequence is CASSVDRGYGYTF. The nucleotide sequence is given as TGTGCCAGCAGCGTGGATAGAGGGTATGGCTACACCTTC.